What follows are 4 T cell receptor beta chains derived from one specimen sequenced in a study of blood T cell repertoires in COVID-19. Only in-frame clones appear in the TCRdb table, and some are missing; sequencing was by immunoSEQ multiplex PCR. The sample lists 180,000 or so clones, approximately 81% seen once, with roughly 15% in the top ten. Sequencing was carried out using peripheral blood. The receptor set was obtained from a woman aged 70-85 years with COVID-19, enrolled during active disease.

The genes are TRBV3-1 (or the pseudogene TRBV3-2) and TRBJ2-7; tentative D call: TRBD2 (6 bases). From germline, CDR1 is LGHDT and CDR2 YNNKEL (reference sequence). The CDR3 consists of 12 residues. V gave up 8 bases and J gave up 5 bases, with 13 bases separating them. The CDR3, as DNA: TGTGCCAGCGCACCAACGGGGGACGAGCAGTACTTC. It encodes CASAPTGDEQYF.

The chain recombines TRBV6-6 with TRBJ2-7; 7 bases line up with TRBD2. Germline V gives CDR1 MNHNY, CDR2 SVGAGI (reference sequence). Unmatched junction bases numbered 8, after V lost 6 bases and J lost 6 bases. This CDR3 is built from 13 residues. The CDR3 region is CASRGAGTGEQYF. The CDR3 DNA reads TGTGCCAGCAGGGGAGCGGGAACTGGCGAGCAGTACTTC.

The chain links TRBV5-1 to TRBJ2-1; 8 bases are shared with TRBD2. Germline CDR1 is SGHRS and CDR2 is YFSETQ. Trimming cost V 0 bases and J 6 bases; bases outside gene matches: 8. The CDR3 totals 16 residues. Written as DNA, the CDR3 is TGCGCCAGCAGCTTGGCGGGGGGGCCGCCCTCCAATGAGCAGTTCTTC. This translates into CASSLAGGPPSNEQFF.

The rearrangement joins TRBV9 to TRBJ2-5; TRBD2 matches at 13 bases. The CDR3 consists of 17 residues. CDR1 and CDR2 from the germline V gene are SGDLS and YYNGEE. Trimming removed 3 bases from V and 4 bases from J; junction bases left unmatched: 9. DNA for the CDR3: TGTGCCAGCAGCGCAGGACTAGCGGGGGTGGGACGAGAGACCCAGTACTTC. Residues: CASSAGLAGVGRETQYF.